This TCR beta chain was recovered during a study of blood T cells in healthy people across ages. Primed by a sample-barcoded 5' primer and a J-beta primer mix, a second PCR proceeded for 7 to 11 cycles. Each CDR3 protein is one row after TCRdb ran MiXCR on the 5' RACE reads. The data contain 1.5 million to 2 million distinct CDR3 sequences, approximately 28% of them seen just once; the ten biggest clones take up 7.7%. Material: blood. The receptor was isolated from a young woman in good health.

The DNA of the CDR3 is TGTGCCAGCGCCCCTTCCAGGGGCGGAAAGACCCAGTACTTC. This translates into CASAPSRGGKTQYF. The chain couples TRBV7-2 to TRBJ2-5, with D possibly TRBD1 on 6 matching bases. This CDR3 spans 14 amino acids. V was cut by 8 bases and J by 6 bases, with 19 bases left in between. Germline V gene lookup returns CDR1 SGHTA and CDR2 FQGNSA.